The 27 T cell receptor beta chains below all came from one sample that was sequenced in a study of T cell repertoires in aging, cancer and after chemotherapy. A mixed TRB-A/B primer pool amplified rearranged TRB by multiplex touch-down PCR. Via MiXCR, TCRdb re-called the multiplex PCR reads, giving one row per CDR3 protein. The table includes about 9,200 distinct CDR3 sequences, approximately 40% detected once. The template was genomic DNA from peripheral blood, not RNA. The sequenced sample consisted of blood. The receptors were gathered from a human donor in good health.

By share of the sample, this clonotype is medium-sized (0.01 to 0.1%). The chain recombines TRBV6-6 with TRBJ2-6; no definite D call. V was pared by 2 bases and J by 2 bases, with 4 bases between. The germline CDR1 and CDR2 sequences are MNHNY and SVGAGI (reference sequence). The CDR3 is 14 amino acids. The CDR3 sequence: CASSYDAGANVLTF. CDR3 sequence (DNA): TGTGCCAGCAGTTACGACGCTGGGGCCAACGTCCTGACTTTC.

Comment on this clonotype: This is likely a read error, given that the CDR3 carries no conserved phenylalanine or tryptophan at its end. It is unclear where the CDR3 begins or ends on the DNA, so no DNA is shown, and the CDR3 is as TCRdb lists it. The chain links TRBV5-6 to TRBJ1-6; the table names TRBD1, a call not compared with the DNA. The CDR3 is 13 residues long, counting both termini. Germline CDR1 and CDR2: SGHDT and YYEEEE. The CDR3 here is CASSLWGSLPFLL.

The chain uses TRBV5-1 and TRBJ2-5, with 9 positions matching TRBD1. The CDR3 covers 15 residues. Germline values: CDR1 SGHRS, CDR2 YFSETQ. J lost 5 bases, V lost 4 bases, and 9 bases had no gene match. This CDR3 is CASSGQGQGFETQYF. In DNA form, the CDR3 reads TGCGCCAGCAGCGGACAGGGGCAGGGTTTCGAGACCCAGTACTTC.

The V gene is TRBV5-5, the J gene TRBJ2-5; tentatively, D is TRBD2 (5 bases). Germline V gene sequence: CDR1 SGHKS, CDR2 YYEKEE (reference sequence). This CDR3 spans 15 amino acids. Deletions cut 6 bases from V and 1 base from J, with 16 bases between. CDR3 sequence (DNA): TGTGCCAGCACCTCCCCCCCCGGGGTCCAAGAGACCCAGTACTTC. Translated, it gives CASTSPPGVQETQYF.

This chain connects TRBV11-1 to TRBJ2-1, with 7 bases fitting TRBD2. Germline V lookup: CDR1 SGHAT, CDR2 FQDESV (reference sequence). The CDR3 runs 18 residues. Trimming took 5 bases from V and 0 from J; bases not matched to a gene: 13. The CDR3 DNA reads TGTGCCAGCAGCACCCCGGGGGTGACTAGCCTCTCCTACAATGAGCAGTTCTTC. Protein sequence: CASSTPGVTSLSYNEQFF. Looking up the rest from reference TRBV11-1 and TRBJ2-1 gives the full variable domain: EAEVAQSPRYKITEKSQAVAFWCDPISGHATLYWYRQILGQGPELLVQFQDESVVDDSQLPKDRFSAERLKGVDSTLKIQPAELGDSAMYLCASSTPGVTSLSYNEQFFGPGTRLTVL.

The rearrangement uses TRBV30 and TRBJ1-4; D remains unclear. Germline-derived CDR1 and CDR2 are GTSNPN and SVGIG (reference sequence). The CDR3 sequence is 14 residues long. V was pared by 2 bases and J by 2 bases, with 9 bases between. The CDR3 sequence is CAWSPDGTNEKLFF. In DNA, the CDR3 is TGTGCCTGGAGTCCCGACGGTACTAATGAAAAACTGTTTTTT.

The J gene is TRBJ1-1, the V gene TRBV6-6; D is undetermined. The CDR3 consists of 13 residues. The germline V gene has CDR1 MNHNY and CDR2 SVGAGI (reference sequence). Trimming stripped 5 bases from V and 4 bases from J, with 11 bases between. In DNA form, the CDR3 reads TGTGCCAGCAGTCGGGGAGGAGGCACTGAAGCTTTCTTT. Translation: CASSRGGGTEAFF.

There are a few counts of this clonotype. The chain combines TRBV19 with TRBJ1-1, with D tentatively TRBD1 (5 bases). CDR1 is LNHDA, CDR2 SQIVND, per germline (reference sequence). The CDR3 loop spans 13 amino acids. Trimming shortened V by 5 bases and J by 1 base, and 8 bases separated the two germline ends. For the CDR3, the DNA is TGTGCCAGTAGTGGGACGGCGAACACTGAAGCTTTCTTT. The encoded protein is CASSGTANTEAFF.

This clonotype was observed a handful of times. The rearrangement uses TRBV29-1 and TRBJ2-2, with D possibly being TRBD1 or TRBD2 (6 bases each). Trimming removed 6 bases at V and 5 bases at J, with 19 bases between. Germline CDR1 SQVTM, CDR2 ANQGSEA. The CDR3 is made up of 15 amino acids. As DNA, the CDR3 is TGCAGCGTCCCTAAGTCGGGGGCGCGAACCGGGGAGCTGTTTTTT. Translated, it gives CSVPKSGARTGELFF.

The chain employs TRBV7-2 and TRBJ1-4; weak D call: TRBD1 (5 bases). The CDR3 covers 13 residues. Germline CDR1 and CDR2: SGHTA and FQGNSA. V was pared by 5 bases and J by 5 bases, with 9 bases between. The CDR3 nucleotides are TGTGCCAGCAGCAGGGACCCGAATGAAAAACTGTTTTTT. Its translation: CASSRDPNEKLFF.

This clonotype was seen more than once but under ten times. V and J are TRBV29-1 and TRBJ1-2; D is ambiguous. V gave up 3 bases and J gave up 4 bases, with 12 bases separating them. The germline V gene encodes CDR1 SQVTM and CDR2 ANQGSEA. This CDR3 spans 13 amino acids. The CDR3 DNA follows: TGCAGCGTTGACCGATCCCTGTCCTATGGCTACACCTTC. This gives the protein CSVDRSLSYGYTF.

The gene calls are TRBV6-5 and TRBJ2-5, with 9 bases that match TRBD2. V shed 6 bases, J shed 3 bases, and the junction held 5 bases outside the gene matches. Germline lookup yields CDR1 MNHEY and CDR2 SVGAGI. The CDR3 sequence is 14 residues long. The CDR3 region is CASRIGLAKETQYF. The CDR3, as DNA: TGTGCCAGCAGGATCGGACTAGCGAAAGAGACCCAGTACTTC.

The chain is built from TRBV6-6 and TRBJ2-1; TRBD2 agrees at 10 bases. J gave up 8 bases and V 5 bases, and 3 bases lay outside the gene matches. Germline lookup yields CDR1 MNHNY and CDR2 SVGAGI (reference sequence). CDR3 length: 13 residues. CDR3 sequence reads: CASSKREGHEQFF. The CDR3 nucleotides read TGTGCCAGCAGTAAGCGGGAGGGTCATGAGCAGTTCTTC.

The rearrangement joins TRBV6-1 to TRBJ2-2; 10 bases match TRBD2. J lost 5 bases, V lost 3 bases, and 6 bases had no gene match. Germline V gene lookup returns CDR1 MNHNS and CDR2 SASEGT. The CDR3 length is 16 residues. This chain's CDR3 is CASSDSGRRWTGELFF. The CDR3 DNA reads TGTGCCAGCAGTGATAGCGGGAGGCGGTGGACCGGGGAGCTGTTTTTT.

This clonotype is medium-sized (0.01 to 0.1%) in the sample. The chain has TRBV19 and TRBJ2-2, with D unclear. Germline CDR1 and CDR2: LNHDA and SQIVND (reference sequence). The V gene lost 6 bases and the J gene lost 1 base, with 9 bases spanning the gap. The length of the CDR3 is 14 residues. CDR3 protein: CASRGSQNTGELFF. The CDR3 bases are TGTGCCAGTAGGGGATCACAGAACACCGGGGAGCTGTTTTTT. The full variable domain, its missing parts supplied by reference TRBV19 and TRBJ2-2, is DGGITQSPKYLFRKEGQNVTLSCEQNLNHDAMYWYRQDPGQGLRLIYYSQIVNDFQKGDIAEGYSVSREKKESFPLTVTSAQKNPTAFYLCASRGSQNTGELFFGEGSRLTVL.

This clonotype was picked up a small number of times. The chain carries TRBV30 and TRBJ1-5, with D perhaps TRBD1 (5 bases). The CDR3 covers 13 residues. V lost 0 bases, J lost 7 bases, and 10 bases lay in between. Germline-derived CDR1 and CDR2 are GTSNPN and SVGIG (reference sequence). CDR3 nucleotides: TGTGCCTGGAGTGTACGGGGGGAGCAGCCCCAGCATTTT. This codes for CAWSVRGEQPQHF.

This clonotype showed up just a few times. The CDR3 region is CASPPPKGSSGNTIYF. CDR3 nucleotide sequence: TGTGCCAGCCCCCCGCCTAAAGGATCCTCTGGAAACACCATATATTTT. The V gene is TRBV6-1, the J gene TRBJ1-3; D is ambiguous. V was trimmed by 8 bases and J by 0 bases, leaving 17 bases between them. The CDR3 has 16 residues. CDR1 is MNHNS and CDR2 is SASEGT in the germline V gene.

A few counts support this clonotype. The chain couples TRBV6-4 to TRBJ2-2; 11 bases agree with TRBD2. Germline lookup yields CDR1 MRHNA and CDR2 SNTAGT. Unmatched junction bases numbered 1, after V lost 4 bases and J lost 3 bases. The CDR3 runs 15 residues. CDR3 DNA sequence: TGTGCCAGCAGTGTGGGACTAGCGGACACCGGGGAGCTGTTTTTT. It yields the protein CASSVGLADTGELFF.

The gene calls are TRBV30 and TRBJ2-7, with 9 positions matching TRBD2. Germline assignment: CDR1 GTSNPN and CDR2 SVGIG (reference sequence). The CDR3 is 17 residues long. With 1 base clipped from V and 2 bases from J, the junction kept 12 bases outside the gene matches. CDR3 in amino acids: CAWSALGSGRIAYEQYF. CDR3 bases: TGTGCCTGGAGTGCCTTGGGTAGCGGGAGAATCGCCTACGAGCAGTACTTC.

The chain uses TRBV5-6 and TRBJ2-3, with D possibly matching TRBD2 (6 bases). Trimming cost V 4 bases and J 2 bases, with 17 bases left between them. The CDR3 is made up of 16 amino acids. The germline CDR1 and CDR2 sequences are SGHDT and YYEEEE. For the CDR3, the DNA is TGTGCCAGCAGCCGGGACTCAATATTAAACACAGATACGCAGTATTTT. It codes for CASSRDSILNTDTQYF.

This chain uses TRBV6-5 with TRBJ2-7; 8 bases line up with TRBD2. The CDR3 runs 13 residues. Germline V gives CDR1 MNHEY, CDR2 SVGAGI. Trimming took 10 bases from V and 0 from J; bases not matched to a gene: 5. This chain's CDR3 is CATRLANSYEQYF. The CDR3 DNA follows: TGTGCCACTCGACTAGCGAACTCCTACGAGCAGTACTTC.

The chain carries TRBV6-1 and TRBJ2-7; D is possibly TRBD2 (6 bases). Germline V gene lookup returns CDR1 MNHNS and CDR2 SASEGT. The CDR3 runs 14 residues. V was clipped by 5 bases and J by 3 bases, with 14 bases between them. CDR3 protein: CASSTSTAGYEQYF. In DNA, the CDR3 is TGTGCCAGCAGTACTAGCACTGCTGGCTACGAGCAGTACTTC.

V usage is TRBV27 and J usage is TRBJ1-5; 7 positions agree with TRBD1. This CDR3 has 16 residues. Germline lookup yields CDR1 MNHEY and CDR2 SMNVEV (reference sequence). V shed 4 bases, J shed 3 bases, and the junction held 9 bases outside the gene matches. This CDR3 reads CASSSYRDRFNQPQHF. CDR3 bases: TGTGCCAGCAGTTCCTACCGGGACAGATTCAATCAGCCCCAGCATTTT.

The rearrangement links TRBV19 to TRBJ2-7; 11 bases are a match to TRBD1. The CDR3 has 14 amino acids. V lost 4 bases to trimming and J lost 7 bases; unmatched junction nucleotides: 6. Germline V gives CDR1 LNHDA, CDR2 SQIVND (reference sequence). CDR3 protein: CASSTGQGAMEQYF. Here the CDR3 DNA reads TGTGCCAGTAGTACCGGACAGGGGGCAATGGAGCAGTACTTC. Filled out from reference TRBV19 and TRBJ2-7, the complete variable domain reads DGGITQSPKYLFRKEGQNVTLSCEQNLNHDAMYWYRQDPGQGLRLIYYSQIVNDFQKGDIAEGYSVSREKKESFPLTVTSAQKNPTAFYLCASSTGQGAMEQYFGPGTRLTVT.

J is TRBJ2-3 and V is TRBV18; D is unclear. The CDR3 is 15 amino acids. Trimming cost V 2 bases and J 0 bases, with 9 bases left between them. The germline V gene has CDR1 KGHSH and CDR2 LQKENI. The CDR3 reads CASSPSAFSTDTQYF. The CDR3 nucleotides read TGTGCCAGCTCACCATCAGCGTTTAGCACAGATACGCAGTATTTT.

By proportion, this clonotype is medium-sized. In DNA, the CDR3 is TGCGCCAGCAGCTTGAATCGACTAGCGGAGAACACCGGGGAGCTGTTTTTT. Amino acid sequence: CASSLNRLAENTGELFF. This sequence joins TRBV5-1 and TRBJ2-2, with 9 bases that match TRBD2. Germline trimming cut 1 base from V and 1 base from J; bases unmatched to any gene: 5. The CDR3 is 17 residues long. Germline V gene sequence: CDR1 SGHRS, CDR2 YFSETQ. The complete variable domain, with remaining parts taken from reference TRBV5-1 and TRBJ2-2, reads KAGVTQTPRYLIKTRGQQVTLSCSPISGHRSVSWYQQTPGQGLQFLFEYFSETQRNKGNFPGRFSGRQFSNSRSEMNVSTLELGDSALYLCASSLNRLAENTGELFFGEGSRLTVL.

This clonotype has just a few counts. This chain's CDR3 is CASSLEGRGGETQYF. In DNA form, the CDR3 reads TGTGCCAGCAGCTTAGAGGGCAGGGGAGGAGAGACCCAGTACTTC. V and J are TRBV7-9 and TRBJ2-5; TRBD1 or TRBD2 may be the D gene (6 bases each). Trimming removed 1 base from V and 4 bases from J, with 13 bases in between. The CDR3 is 15 amino acids. CDR1 is SEHNR, CDR2 FQNEAQ, per germline (reference sequence).